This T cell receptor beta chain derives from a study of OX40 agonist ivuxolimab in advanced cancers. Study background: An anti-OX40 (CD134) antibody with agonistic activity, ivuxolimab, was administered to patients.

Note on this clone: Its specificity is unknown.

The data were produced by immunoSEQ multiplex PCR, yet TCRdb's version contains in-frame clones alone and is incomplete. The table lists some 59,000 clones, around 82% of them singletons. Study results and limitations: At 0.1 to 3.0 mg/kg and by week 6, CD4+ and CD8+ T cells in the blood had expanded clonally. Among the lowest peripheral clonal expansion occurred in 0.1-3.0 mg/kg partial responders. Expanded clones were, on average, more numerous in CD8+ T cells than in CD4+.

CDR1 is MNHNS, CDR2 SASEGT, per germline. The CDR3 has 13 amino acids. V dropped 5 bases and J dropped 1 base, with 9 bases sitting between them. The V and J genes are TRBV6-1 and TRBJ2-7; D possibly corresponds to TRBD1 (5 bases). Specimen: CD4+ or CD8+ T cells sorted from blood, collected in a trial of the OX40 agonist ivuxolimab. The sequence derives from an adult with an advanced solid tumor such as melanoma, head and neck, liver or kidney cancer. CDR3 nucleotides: TGTGCCAGCAGTTCTACAGGTTCCTACGAGCAGTACTTC. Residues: CASSSTGSYEQYF.